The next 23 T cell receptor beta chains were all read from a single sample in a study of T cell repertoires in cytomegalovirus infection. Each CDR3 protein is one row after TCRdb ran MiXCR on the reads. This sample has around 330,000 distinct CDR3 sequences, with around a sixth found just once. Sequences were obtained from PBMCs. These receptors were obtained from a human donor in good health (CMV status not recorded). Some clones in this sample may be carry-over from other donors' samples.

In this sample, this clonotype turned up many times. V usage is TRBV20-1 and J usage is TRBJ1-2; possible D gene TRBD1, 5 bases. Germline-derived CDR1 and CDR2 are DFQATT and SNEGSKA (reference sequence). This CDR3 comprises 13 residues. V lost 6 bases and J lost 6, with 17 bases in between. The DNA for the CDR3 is TGCAGTGCCCGCCTCGCAGGGAAGGATGGCTACACCTTC. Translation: CSARLAGKDGYTF.

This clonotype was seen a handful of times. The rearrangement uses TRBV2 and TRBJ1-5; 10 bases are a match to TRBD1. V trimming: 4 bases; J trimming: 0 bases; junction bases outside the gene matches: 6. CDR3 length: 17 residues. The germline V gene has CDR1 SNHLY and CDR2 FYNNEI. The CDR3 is CASSAGTGVNSNQPQHF. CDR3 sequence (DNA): TGTGCCAGCAGTGCCGGGACAGGGGTCAATAGCAATCAGCCCCAGCATTTT.

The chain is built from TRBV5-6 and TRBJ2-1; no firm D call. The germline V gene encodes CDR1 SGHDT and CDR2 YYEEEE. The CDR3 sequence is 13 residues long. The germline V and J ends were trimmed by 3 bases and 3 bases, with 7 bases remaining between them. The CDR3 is CASSYNRYNEQFF. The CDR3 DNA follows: TGTGCCAGCAGCTATAATCGCTACAATGAGCAGTTCTTC.

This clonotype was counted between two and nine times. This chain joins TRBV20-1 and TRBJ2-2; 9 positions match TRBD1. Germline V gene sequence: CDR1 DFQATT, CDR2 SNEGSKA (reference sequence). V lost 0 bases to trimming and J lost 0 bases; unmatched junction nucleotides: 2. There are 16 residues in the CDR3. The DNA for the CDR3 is TGCAGTGCTAGAGATTGGACAGGGGCGAACACCGGGGAGCTGTTTTTT. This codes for CSARDWTGANTGELFF.

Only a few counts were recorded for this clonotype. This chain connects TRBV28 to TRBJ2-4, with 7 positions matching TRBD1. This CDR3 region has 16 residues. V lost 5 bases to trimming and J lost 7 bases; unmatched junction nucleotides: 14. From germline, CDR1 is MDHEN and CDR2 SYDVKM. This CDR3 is CASSTTGRQGRNIQYF. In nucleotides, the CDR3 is TGTGCCAGCAGTACAACGGGACGACAGGGAAGGAACATTCAGTACTTC.

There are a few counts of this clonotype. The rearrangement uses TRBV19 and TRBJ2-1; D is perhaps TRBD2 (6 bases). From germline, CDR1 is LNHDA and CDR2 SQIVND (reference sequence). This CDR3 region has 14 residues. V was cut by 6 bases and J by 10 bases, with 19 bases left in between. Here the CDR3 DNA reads TGTGCCAGTAGGCCCGGGAGTTCCCGACTAGAGCAGTTCTTC. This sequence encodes CASRPGSSRLEQFF.

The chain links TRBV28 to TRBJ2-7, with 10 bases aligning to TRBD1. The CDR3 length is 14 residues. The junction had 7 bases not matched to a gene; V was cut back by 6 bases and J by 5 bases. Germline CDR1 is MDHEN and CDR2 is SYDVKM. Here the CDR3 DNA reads TGTGCCAGCAGGCCGGGACAGGGGACGGACGAGCAGTACTTC. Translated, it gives CASRPGQGTDEQYF.

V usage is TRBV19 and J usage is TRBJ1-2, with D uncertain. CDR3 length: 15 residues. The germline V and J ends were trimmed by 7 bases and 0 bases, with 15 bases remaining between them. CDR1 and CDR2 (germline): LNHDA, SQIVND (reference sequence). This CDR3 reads CASTGSGMSNYGYTF. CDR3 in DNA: TGTGCCAGTACAGGATCCGGGATGTCTAACTATGGCTACACCTTC.

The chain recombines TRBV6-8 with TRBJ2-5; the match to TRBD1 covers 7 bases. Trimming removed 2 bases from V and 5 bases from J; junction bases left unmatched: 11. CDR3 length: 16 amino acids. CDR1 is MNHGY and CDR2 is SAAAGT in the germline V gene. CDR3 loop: CASSYEGRGMVETQYF. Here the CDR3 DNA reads TGTGCCAGCAGTTACGAGGGCAGGGGGATGGTGGAGACCCAGTACTTC.

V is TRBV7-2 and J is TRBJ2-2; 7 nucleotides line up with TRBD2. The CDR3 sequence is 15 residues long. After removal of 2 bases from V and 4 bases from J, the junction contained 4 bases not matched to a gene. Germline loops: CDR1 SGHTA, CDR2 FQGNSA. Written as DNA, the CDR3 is TGTGCCAGCAGCTTAAATGGCGGGGGCACCGGGGAGCTGTTTTTT. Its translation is CASSLNGGGTGELFF.

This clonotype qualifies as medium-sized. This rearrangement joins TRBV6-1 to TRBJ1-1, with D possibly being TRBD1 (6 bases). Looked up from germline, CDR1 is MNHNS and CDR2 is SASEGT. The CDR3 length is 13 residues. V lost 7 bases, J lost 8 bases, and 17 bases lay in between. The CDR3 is CASKPLQGTEAFF. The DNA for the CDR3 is TGTGCCAGCAAACCGTTACAGGGCACCGAAGCTTTCTTT.

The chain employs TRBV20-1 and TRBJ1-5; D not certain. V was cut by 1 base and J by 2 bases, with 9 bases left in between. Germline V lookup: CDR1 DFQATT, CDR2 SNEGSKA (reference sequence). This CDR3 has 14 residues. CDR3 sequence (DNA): TGCAGTGCTAGAGTGGGTTTGGGCAATCAGCCCCAGCATTTT. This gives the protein CSARVGLGNQPQHF.

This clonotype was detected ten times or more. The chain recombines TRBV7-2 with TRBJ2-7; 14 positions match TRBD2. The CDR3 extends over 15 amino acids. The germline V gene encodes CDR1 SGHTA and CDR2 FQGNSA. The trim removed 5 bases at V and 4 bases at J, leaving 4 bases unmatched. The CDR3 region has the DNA TGTGCCAGCAGCAAAGGGACTAGCGGGGGTTACGAGCAGTACTTC. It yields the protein CASSKGTSGGYEQYF.

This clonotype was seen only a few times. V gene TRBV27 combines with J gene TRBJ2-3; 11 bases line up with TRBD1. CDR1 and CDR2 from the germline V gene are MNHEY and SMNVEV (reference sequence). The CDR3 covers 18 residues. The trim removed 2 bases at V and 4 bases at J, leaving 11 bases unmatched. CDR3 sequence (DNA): TGTGCCAGCAGTTTAGTTGGGAGGGGGACAGGGGGAGCAGATACGCAGTATTTT. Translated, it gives CASSLVGRGTGGADTQYF.

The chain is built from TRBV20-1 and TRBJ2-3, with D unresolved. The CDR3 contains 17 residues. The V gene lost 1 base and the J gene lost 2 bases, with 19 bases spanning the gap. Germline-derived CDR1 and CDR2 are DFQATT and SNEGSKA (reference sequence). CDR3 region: CSARGGPLIGHTDTQYF. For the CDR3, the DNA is TGCAGTGCTAGAGGCGGTCCCTTGATCGGGCACACAGATACGCAGTATTTT.

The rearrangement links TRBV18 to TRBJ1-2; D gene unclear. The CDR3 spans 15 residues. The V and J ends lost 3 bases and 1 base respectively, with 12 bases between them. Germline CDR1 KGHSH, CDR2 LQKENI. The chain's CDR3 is CASSPIGNLNYGYTF. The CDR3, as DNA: TGTGCCAGCTCACCGATTGGGAACCTTAACTATGGCTACACCTTC.

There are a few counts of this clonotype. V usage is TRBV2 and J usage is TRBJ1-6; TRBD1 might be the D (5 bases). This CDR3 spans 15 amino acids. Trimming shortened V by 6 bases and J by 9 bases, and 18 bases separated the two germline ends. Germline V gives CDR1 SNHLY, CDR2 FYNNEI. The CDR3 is CASSRDRLSGSPLHF. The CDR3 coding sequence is TGTGCCAGCAGCCGAGACAGATTGAGCGGTTCACCCCTCCACTTT.

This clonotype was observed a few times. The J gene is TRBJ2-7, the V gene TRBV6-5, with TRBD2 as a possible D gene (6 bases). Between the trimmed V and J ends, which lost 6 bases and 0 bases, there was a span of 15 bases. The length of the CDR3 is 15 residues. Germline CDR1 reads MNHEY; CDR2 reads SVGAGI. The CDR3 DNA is TGTGCCAGCAGAGGGGAGGCCAGGGTCTCCTACGAGCAGTACTTC. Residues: CASRGEARVSYEQYF.

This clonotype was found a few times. CDR3 in DNA: TGCAGCGTTGAAAGCTCTGGGGCCAACGTCCTGACTTTC. Protein product: CSVESSGANVLTF. This chain connects TRBV29-1 to TRBJ2-6; D is unresolved. The CDR3 consists of 13 residues. V was trimmed by 2 bases and J by 0 bases, leaving 2 bases between them. The germline CDR1 and CDR2 sequences are SQVTM and ANQGSEA. Full variable domain (rest looked up from reference TRBV29-1 and TRBJ2-6): SAVISQKPSRDICQRGTSLTIQCQVDSQVTMMFWYRQQPGQSLTLIATANQGSEATYESGFVIDKFPISRPNLTFSTLTVSNMSPEDSSIYLCSVESSGANVLTFGAGSRLTVL.

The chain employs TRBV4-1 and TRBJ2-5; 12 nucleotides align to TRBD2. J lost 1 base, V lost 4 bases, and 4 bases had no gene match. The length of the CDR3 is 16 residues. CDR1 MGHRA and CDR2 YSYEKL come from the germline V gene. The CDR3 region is CASSLRLAGVQETQYF. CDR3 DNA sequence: TGCGCCAGCAGCCTAAGACTAGCGGGGGTCCAAGAGACCCAGTACTTC.

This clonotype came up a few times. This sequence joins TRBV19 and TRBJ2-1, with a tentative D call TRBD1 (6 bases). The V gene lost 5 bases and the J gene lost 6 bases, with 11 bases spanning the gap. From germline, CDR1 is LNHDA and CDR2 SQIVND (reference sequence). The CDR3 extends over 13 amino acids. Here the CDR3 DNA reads TGTGCCAGTAGTCGGACAGAAATCAATGAGCAGTTCTTC. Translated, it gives CASSRTEINEQFF.

The CDR3 sequence: CSARAVTAISGEETQYF. CDR3 sequence (DNA): TGCAGTGCTAGGGCCGTGACAGCCATTTCGGGTGAAGAGACCCAGTACTTC. This sequence joins TRBV20-1 and TRBJ2-5, with D possibly matching TRBD1 (5 bases). Germline V lookup: CDR1 DFQATT, CDR2 SNEGSKA (reference sequence). The V gene lost 3 bases and the J gene lost 3 bases, with 23 bases spanning the gap. The CDR3 has 17 amino acids.

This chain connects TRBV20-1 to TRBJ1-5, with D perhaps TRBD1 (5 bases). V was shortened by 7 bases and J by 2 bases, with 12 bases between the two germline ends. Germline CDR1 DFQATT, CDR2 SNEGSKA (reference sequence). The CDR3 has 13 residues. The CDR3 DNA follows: TGCAGTGGGACAAAAGATCGCAATCAGCCCCAGCATTTT. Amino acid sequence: CSGTKDRNQPQHF.